This T cell receptor beta chain was obtained from a study of blood T cell repertoires in COVID-19. Study context: Both acute and convalescent COVID-19 samples were obtained from the United States, Italy and Spain. PBMCs, B-cell-depleted T cells, or T cells were the source of the cDNA or gDNA that made up the material.

This CDR3 has 15 residues. The germline V and J ends were trimmed by 4 bases and 2 bases, with 13 bases remaining between them. Germline V lookup: CDR1 SGDLS, CDR2 YYNGEE. In the study's own analysis: Reference gene primer amplification in the assay estimated nucleated cell counts. The assay was immunoSEQ multiplex PCR, and TCRdb's table has in-frame clones only and misses some. That table gives V, J and clone size, and the DNA gave D and trimming. The profile shows about 210,000 clones, roughly four fifths of them singletons. The sequence was obtained from a woman between 40 and 55 years old with acute or convalescent COVID-19. The chain uses TRBV9 and TRBJ1-5; no clear D gene. The sequencing sample was made of peripheral blood. The CDR3 sequence is CASSPAAGRNQPQHF. For the CDR3, the DNA is TGTGCCAGCAGCCCCGCTGCGGGCCGCAATCAGCCCCAGCATTTT.